This T cell receptor beta chain originates from a study of beta chain features in type 1 diabetes. Regarding the study as a whole: In type 1 diabetes patients, VDJ junctions had fewer insertions; deletions at these junctions were more frequent. Healthy donors had naive, central memory and Treg TCRB repertoires that appeared less similar than those seen among patients.

CD45RO/CCR7/CD25/CD127/CD95/CD27 sorting isolated CD4+ naive, central memory, regulatory and stem cell-like memory cells. This CDR3 is 14 amino acids long. Germline lookup yields CDR1 SQVTM and CDR2 ANQGSEA. Trimming at V came to 6 bases and at J to 8 bases, leaving 4 bases not matched to a gene. As to this clone: Its antigen is still unknown.

The entirety of the isolated RNA underwent reverse transcription, so expressed TCRB transcripts were sequenced. Naive, central memory and regulatory T cell samples averaged approximately 3.8 million reads. Assay used: immunoSEQ multiplex PCR; TCRdb lists only in-frame clones, some missing. Seen here are about 900,000 clones, roughly a sixth observed once, and the top ten hold 0.023%. This receptor was taken from a woman aged 18-29 years in good health. The sample consisted of naive CD4+ T cells from blood. The J gene is TRBJ2-1, the V gene TRBV29-1; 16 bases are a match to TRBD2. The DNA of the CDR3 is TGCAGCGTAGGGACTAGCGGGAGGGCCCATGAGCAGTTCTTC. It specifies CSVGTSGRAHEQFF.